One and the same sample provided the 12 T cell receptor beta chains below, sequenced in a study of vaccination effects on CD4 cells after COVID-19. ViraFEST assay sequencing came after antigen-specific CD4+ T cells were expanded with viral peptide pools. The culture ran for 9 to 11 days, and then CD4+ T cells were isolated. Having tested negative for nucleocapsid antibodies, the vaccine recipients showed no prior SARS-CoV-2 infection. Assay: immunoSEQ multiplex PCR; the TCRdb copy retains only in-frame clones and omits some. The sample records tens of thousands of clones, around 76% being singletons. These TCRs are of unknown antigen specificity. This specimen consisted of CD4+ T cells from PBMCs cultured with HCoV-OC43 spike peptides, obtained before COVID-19 vaccination. Subset: HCoV-OC43 spike overlapping peptide pool stimulation. The receptor set was obtained from a human donor who received a COVID-19 vaccine.

The V call is TRBV7-9, the J call TRBJ1-3; tentative D call: TRBD1 (6 bases). The CDR3 is 17 amino acids. The V gene's germline CDR1 is SEHNR and CDR2 FQNEAQ (reference sequence). The germline V and J ends were trimmed by 1 base and 0 bases, with 13 bases remaining between them. CDR3 nucleotide sequence: TGTGCCAGCAGCTTAGGTCTCAGGGGCCTCTCTGGAAACACCATATATTTT. Its protein product is CASSLGLRGLSGNTIYF.

The chain recombines TRBV6-2 or TRBV6-3 with TRBJ2-7, with TRBD1 as a possible D gene (6 bases). The CDR3 runs to 13 residues. V shed 5 bases and J shed 3 bases, with 11 bases lying between them. Germline V gene data show CDR1 as MNHEY and CDR2 as SVGEGT. DNA of the CDR3: TGTGCCAGCAGTGTTACAGGGAACTACGAGCAGTACGTC. Its translation: CASSVTGNYEQYV.

This clone was recorded a few times. The chain recombines TRBV3-1 (or the pseudogene TRBV3-2) with TRBJ1-2; D remains unclear. Looked up from germline, CDR1 is LGHDT and CDR2 is YNNKEL (reference sequence). CDR3 length: 12 residues. V gave up 5 bases and J gave up 7 bases, with 11 bases separating them. The CDR3 is CASSNRNPGYTF. The CDR3 region has the DNA TGTGCCAGCAGCAATCGTAATCCTGGCTACACCTTC.

The CDR3 region is CASSVDADTQYF. The CDR3 DNA sequence: TGTGCCAGCAGCGTAGACGCAGATACGCAGTATTTT. The genes are TRBV9 and TRBJ2-3; D remains ambiguous. Germline-derived CDR1 and CDR2 are SGDLS and YYNGEE. Trimming pared 0 bases from V and 4 bases from J, leaving 3 bases between. This CDR3 contains 12 residues.

A few counts support this clone. V and J are TRBV19 and TRBJ2-2; perhaps TRBD2 as D (6 bases). CDR1 is LNHDA and CDR2 is SQIVND in the germline V gene (reference sequence). CDR3 length equals 15 residues. The ends were cut back, 1 base at V and 6 bases at J, with 12 bases in the middle. CDR3 in amino acids: CASSIVFGGSGELFF. In nucleotides, the CDR3 is TGTGCCAGTAGTATAGTTTTCGGGGGATCCGGGGAGCTGTTTTTT.

A single count supports this clone. The chain carries TRBV5-1 and TRBJ1-1, with D possibly being TRBD1 (5 bases). The ends were cut back, 0 bases at V and 0 bases at J, with 15 bases in the middle. The CDR3 is 17 residues long. Germline V gene sequence: CDR1 SGHRS, CDR2 YFSETQ. CDR3 amino acids: CASSLVGGVNLNTEAFF. The CDR3 coding sequence is TGCGCCAGCAGCTTGGTGGGGGGGGTGAATTTGAACACTGAAGCTTTCTTT.

This clone was seen only once. The gene calls are TRBV19 and TRBJ2-5; tentatively, D is TRBD1 or TRBD2 (5 bases each). CDR1 and CDR2 from the germline V gene are LNHDA and SQIVND (reference sequence). V gave up 11 bases and J gave up 5 bases, with 21 bases separating them. The CDR3 contains 14 residues. The CDR3 sequence: CASSRDRGWETQYF. In nucleotides, the CDR3 is TGTGCCTCAAGTCGGGACCGAGGGTGGGAGACCCAGTACTTC.

The chain links TRBV5-1 to TRBJ1-2, with D possibly being TRBD1 (5 bases). V lost 4 bases to trimming and J lost 2 bases, with 15 bases between them. The CDR3 is 15 amino acids. Germline V gene sequence: CDR1 SGHRS, CDR2 YFSETQ. DNA of the CDR3: TGCGCCAGCAGCGCTTGGGACGGAGAAAACTATGGCTACACCTTC. Residues: CASSAWDGENYGYTF.

This clone was recorded a few times. J is TRBJ1-5 and V is TRBV2; D not resolved. The CDR3 consists of 14 residues. Germline V lookup: CDR1 SNHLY, CDR2 FYNNEI. Trimming removed 3 bases at V and 4 bases at J, with 10 bases between. CDR3 sequence reads: CASSEPFRNQPQHF. The CDR3, as DNA: TGTGCCAGCAGTGAGCCGTTTCGAAATCAGCCCCAGCATTTT.

The chain employs TRBV24-1 and TRBJ2-2; possible D gene TRBD1, 6 bases. The CDR3 is 18 residues long. Per germline, CDR1 KGHDR and CDR2 SFDVKD. V was pared by 4 bases and J by 8 bases, with 25 bases between. This CDR3 is CATSDPPGATGNKGELFF. The CDR3 nucleotides read TGTGCCACCAGTGACCCCCCGGGTGCTACAGGGAATAAGGGGGAGCTGTTTTTT.

The V and J genes are TRBV25-1 and TRBJ1-4; unclear D gene. The CDR3 contains 14 residues. Germline V CDR1 and CDR2: MGHDK, SYGVNS. Trimming removed 1 base from V and 5 bases from J, with 8 bases in between. CDR3 nucleotides: TGTGCCAGCAGTGAATGGGGAGCAAATGAAAAACTGTTTTTT. Its translation is CASSEWGANEKLFF. Combining the CDR3 with reference TRBV25-1 and TRBJ1-4 gives the whole variable domain EADIYQTPRYLVIGTGKKITLECSQTMGHDKMYWYQQDPGMELHLIHYSYGVNSTEKGDLSSESTVSRIRTEHFPLTLESARPSHTSQYLCASSEWGANEKLFFGSGTQLSVL.

This rearrangement joins TRBV5-1 to TRBJ2-1; D could derive from TRBD1 or TRBD2 (5 bases each). Trimming shortened V by 0 bases and J by 3 bases, and 10 bases separated the two germline ends. The CDR3 has 15 amino acids. Per the germline V gene, CDR1 is SGHRS and CDR2 is YFSETQ. Here the CDR3 DNA reads TGCGCCAGCAGCTTGGGTCCGGGACGCTACAATGAGCAGTTCTTC. Translated, it gives CASSLGPGRYNEQFF.